One sample yielded the 12 T cell receptor beta chains listed below, sequenced in a study of T cells in Graves' hyperthyroidism and ophthalmopathy (dated by TCRdb to the late 2010s). The library was obtained by multiplex PCR. Instrument used: Illumina HiSeq 2000. The TCR beta CDR3 regions were amplified from RNA transcripts. The TCR CDR3 was subjected to a first round of RT-PCR using the HTBI primer set and the Qiagen OneStep RT-PCR kit. TCRdb reprocessing: public reads trimmed at Q25 with fastp, clones called with MiXCR, in-frame beta chains kept. Rows matching on CDR3 protein sequence are summarized as one entry with the most common DNA and genes. For this sample there are approximately 330,000 distinct CDR3 sequences; roughly 13% appear just once. The ten largest clonotypes hold 30% to 40% of the sample. The sequencing input was blood. Receptors originate from a woman aged 40 to 50 with Graves' ophthalmopathy.

This clonotype was observed many times. The chain is built from TRBV12-3 or TRBV12-4 and TRBJ1-1, with unresolved D. The V gene lost 3 bases and the J gene lost 3 bases, with 8 bases spanning the gap. The CDR3 totals 13 residues. Here the CDR3 reads CASSFDTDTEAFF. The CDR3 region has the DNA TGTGCCAGCAGTTTTGACACGGACACTGAAGCTTTCTTT.

This clonotype was seen only a few times. The CDR3 protein is CASRQGMEYGYTF. The CDR3 region has the DNA TGCGCCAGCCGACAGGGGATGGAGTATGGCTACACCTTC. This rearrangement joins TRBV10-2 to TRBJ1-2; 8 bases are a match to TRBD1. This CDR3 contains 13 residues. Trimming took 8 bases from V and 5 from J; bases not matched to a gene: 7. Germline-derived CDR1 and CDR2 are WSHSY and SAAADI.

This clonotype was seen many times. The rearrangement joins TRBV10-2 to TRBJ2-2; 9 nucleotides align to TRBD1. CDR3 length equals 13 residues. Germline-derived CDR1 and CDR2 are WSHSY and SAAADI. J gave up 6 bases and V 8 bases, and 4 bases lay outside the gene matches. This chain's CDR3 is CASSDRGAGELFF. In nucleotides, the CDR3 is TGCGCCAGCTCGGACAGGGGCGCCGGGGAGCTGTTTTTT.

In this sample, this clonotype turned up many times. The chain combines TRBV20-1 with TRBJ1-5; the D is unclear. Germline CDR1 is DFQATT and CDR2 is SNEGSKA (reference sequence). V was cut by 4 bases and J by 3 bases, with 10 bases left in between. This CDR3 has 13 residues. CDR3 nucleotide sequence: TGCAGTGCTACGAGCTTTCCCAATCAGCCCCAGCATTTT. Its translation is CSATSFPNQPQHF.

This clonotype was seen repeatedly, ten times or more. The J gene is TRBJ2-7, the V gene TRBV2; 12 nucleotides line up with TRBD2. The junction had 9 bases not matched to a gene; V was cut back by 3 bases and J by 0 bases. Germline-derived CDR1 and CDR2 are SNHLY and FYNNEI. The CDR3 consists of 18 residues. CDR3 protein: CASSDEELAGGLSYEQYF. As DNA, the CDR3 is TGTGCCAGCAGTGACGAAGAACTAGCGGGAGGCCTCTCCTACGAGCAGTACTTC.

This clonotype was detected a few times. This rearrangement joins TRBV19 to TRBJ1-5; D gene uncertain. Germline loops: CDR1 LNHDA, CDR2 SQIVND (reference sequence). This CDR3 spans 14 amino acids. With 4 bases removed from V and 0 bases from J, the gap between germline ends came to 7 bases. The CDR3 protein is CASSKGNSNQPQHF. The DNA of the CDR3 is TGTGCCAGTAGTAAGGGAAATAGCAATCAGCCCCAGCATTTT.

This clonotype was seen repeatedly, ten times or more. The chain employs TRBV2 and TRBJ2-1; D is undetermined. CDR1 and CDR2 from the germline V gene are SNHLY and FYNNEI. The CDR3 covers 13 residues. With 10 bases removed from V and 4 bases from J, the gap between germline ends came to 14 bases. The CDR3 nucleotides read TGTGCCATTTCTCGGACGGATTACAATGAGCAGTTCTTC. Translating gives CAISRTDYNEQFF.

In this sample, this clonotype turned up a few times. V gene TRBV5-1 combines with J gene TRBJ1-2; perhaps TRBD1 as D (6 bases). This CDR3 region has 15 residues. Trimming took 4 bases from V and 7 from J, leaving 20 bases between them. Germline CDR1 reads SGHRS; CDR2 reads YFSETQ. CDR3: CASSDTGTPWGGYTF. In DNA form, the CDR3 reads TGCGCCAGCAGCGACACCGGGACACCCTGGGGTGGCTACACCTTC.

This rearrangement joins TRBV29-1 to TRBJ2-7, with 7 nucleotides matching TRBD2. CDR3 length equals 14 residues. Germline CDR1 reads SQVTM; CDR2 reads ANQGSEA. In nucleotides, the CDR3 is TGCAGTGTCAAAATACCGGAAAGCGGGGACGAGCAGTACTTC. This encodes CSVKIPESGDEQYF.

The sample holds a few counts of this clonotype. V and J are TRBV28 and TRBJ1-1, with D maybe TRBD1 (6 bases). V was clipped by 7 bases and J by 10 bases, with 16 bases between them. Looked up from germline, CDR1 is MDHEN and CDR2 is SYDVKM. The CDR3 runs to 12 residues. CDR3 in amino acids: CASNIGGARAFF. For the CDR3, the DNA is TGTGCCAGCAACATTGGGGGGGCGCGAGCTTTCTTT.

The chain combines TRBV18 with TRBJ1-3; D is ambiguous. Per the germline V gene, CDR1 is KGHSH and CDR2 is LQKENI. This CDR3 has 16 residues. With 4 bases removed from V and 3 bases from J, the gap between germline ends came to 16 bases. CDR3 nucleotides: TGTGCCAGCTCACTAAGCGGACGTGCGGGTGGAAACACCATATATTTT. Translated, it gives CASSLSGRAGGNTIYF.

This clonotype has ten or more counts. The J gene is TRBJ2-7, the V gene TRBV5-1; tentatively, D is TRBD1 (5 bases). This CDR3 is 15 amino acids long. Germline lookup yields CDR1 SGHRS and CDR2 YFSETQ. The germline V and J ends were trimmed by 1 base and 2 bases, with 13 bases remaining between them. The CDR3 nucleotides are TGCGCCAGCAGCTTGCAAGGGGCGGTAGCCTACGAGCAGTACTTC. It specifies CASSLQGAVAYEQYF.